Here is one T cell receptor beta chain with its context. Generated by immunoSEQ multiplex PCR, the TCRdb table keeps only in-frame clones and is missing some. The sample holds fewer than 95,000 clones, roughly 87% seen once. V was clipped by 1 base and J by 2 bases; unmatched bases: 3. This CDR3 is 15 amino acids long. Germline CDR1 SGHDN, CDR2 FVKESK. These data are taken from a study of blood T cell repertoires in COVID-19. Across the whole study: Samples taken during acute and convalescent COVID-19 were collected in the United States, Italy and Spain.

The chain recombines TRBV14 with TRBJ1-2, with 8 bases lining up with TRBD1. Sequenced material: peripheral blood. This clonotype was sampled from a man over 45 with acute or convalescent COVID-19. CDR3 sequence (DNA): TGTGCCAGCAGCCAAGGCTACAGGGGGAACTATGGCTACACCTTC. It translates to CASSQGYRGNYGYTF.